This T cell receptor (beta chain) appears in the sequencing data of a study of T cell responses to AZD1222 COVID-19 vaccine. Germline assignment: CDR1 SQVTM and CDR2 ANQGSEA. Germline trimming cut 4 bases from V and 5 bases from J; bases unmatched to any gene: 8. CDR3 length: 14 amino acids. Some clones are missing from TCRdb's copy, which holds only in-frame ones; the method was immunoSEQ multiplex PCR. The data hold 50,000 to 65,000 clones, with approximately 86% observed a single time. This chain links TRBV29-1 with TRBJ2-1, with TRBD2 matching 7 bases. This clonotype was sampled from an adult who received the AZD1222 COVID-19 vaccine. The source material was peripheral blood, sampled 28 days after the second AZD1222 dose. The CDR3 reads CSVGGGSGNNEQFF. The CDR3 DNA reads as TGCAGCGTTGGGGGGGGATCAGGGAACAATGAGCAGTTCTTC.